This note documents a single TCR beta chain sequence. Its antigen is not known. This record comes from a study of radiotherapy plus CTLA-4 blockade in lung cancer. Produced via immunoSEQ multiplex PCR; TCRdb's table is partial and in-frame only. The data contain 75,000 to 100,000 clones, about 86% of them singletons. Germline assignment: CDR1 SGHRS and CDR2 YFSETQ. This CDR3 has 13 amino acids. The V end lost 7 bases, the J end lost 11 bases, and 21 bases lay between the germline ends. Findings of the study overall: The best predictor of response was reported to be early blood T cell clone dynamics, with interferon-beta.

The gene calls are TRBV5-1 and TRBJ1-1; maybe TRBD1 (6 bases). The sample here was peripheral blood, taken from a patient treated with radiotherapy plus ipilimumab. The clonotype originates from a human donor with non-small cell lung cancer that progressed on radiotherapy plus ipilimumab. CDR3 loop: CASDPGAGGRAFF. CDR3 DNA sequence: TGCGCCAGCGACCCCGGCGCGGGGGGCCGCGCTTTCTTT.